Listed below are T cell receptor beta chains from one sample, sequenced in a study of shared clonotypes between healthy human individuals. Repertoires were generated with immunoSEQ multiplex PCR, while TCRdb's copy carries only in-frame clones and drops some. Of about 1.1 million clones in the sample, approximately 80% are singletons; the top ten hold roughly 0.83%. Sequenced sample: memory CD4+ T cells from PBMCs. The receptor source for this set is a man younger than 35 in good health. Some clones in this sample may be carry-over from other donors' samples. Both conserved end residues are part of each CDR3. The order of the fields is D gene, V gene, clone size, J gene, CDR3 protein, CDR3 DNA. A D gene is named only where the DNA matches it firmly. Clone sizes are given selectively: once, few, many, or a class where the clone is expanded.

-	TRBV6-6	-	TRBJ1-1	CASSYRALNTEAFF	TGTGCCAGCAGTTACAGGGCCTTGAACACTGAAGCTTTCTTT
TRBD2	TRBV5-4	-	TRBJ2-3	CASSLKSGRSSDTQYF	TGTGCCAGCAGCTTGAAGAGCGGGAGGAGCAGTGATACGCAGTATTTT
-	TRBV28	-	TRBJ2-5	CASSFVQRETQYF	TGTGCCAGCAGTTTCGTTCAAAGGGAGACCCAGTACTTC
-	TRBV6-5	-	TRBJ1-1	CASSLRGGYTEAFF	TGTGCCAGCAGTTTAAGGGGGGGATATACTGAAGCTTTCTTT
TRBD2	TRBV4-1	few	TRBJ2-1	CASKVAGLAGEWFF	TGCGCCAGCAAAGTGGCAGGACTAGCGGGAGAATGGTTCTTC
-	TRBV11-2	-	TRBJ1-1	CASGPDRNTEAFF	TGTGCCAGCGGACCGGACAGGAACACTGAAGCTTTCTTT
TRBD2	TRBV4-1	-	TRBJ2-1	CASTRTSGRDNEQFF	TGCGCCAGCACCCGGACTAGCGGGAGGGACAATGAGCAGTTCTTC
-	TRBV5-1	-	TRBJ2-7	CASSLEGVVEQYF	TGCGCCAGCAGCTTGGAGGGGGTGGTCGAGCAGTACTTC
-	TRBV14	few	TRBJ2-3	CASSHQDTQYF	TGTGCCAGCAGCCATCAAGATACGCAGTATTTT
-	TRBV4-3	-	TRBJ2-3	CASSQDGKDTQYF	TGCGCCAGCAGCCAAGATGGAAAAGATACGCAGTATTTT
TRBD2	TRBV9	-	TRBJ2-7	CASSPQLAAYEQYF	TGTGCCAGCAGCCCTCAACTAGCGGCCTACGAGCAGTACTTC
-	TRBV5-1	-	TRBJ2-1	CASSPSLNNEQFF	TGCGCCAGCAGCCCCTCGCTAAACAATGAGCAGTTCTTC
-	TRBV5-1	-	TRBJ2-1	CASSPITGIQFF	TGCGCCAGCAGCCCAATTACAGGGATCCAGTTCTTC
-	TRBV10-3	-	TRBJ1-2	CAISGDEVVTTGYTF	TGTGCCATCAGTGGGGACGAGGTGGTTACGACTGGCTACACCTTC
-	TRBV6-1	-	TRBJ1-2	CASTPGFAWEGYTF	TGTGCCAGCACCCCAGGGTTTGCCTGGGAGGGCTACACCTTC
-	TRBV6-6	-	TRBJ2-3	CASSRRTDTQYF	TGTGCCAGCAGTCGCCGGACGGATACGCAGTATTTT
-	TRBV7-9	once	TRBJ2-7	CASTRTGAYEQYF	TGTGCCAGCACCAGGACCGGAGCCTACGAGCAGTACTTC
-	TRBV4-1	-	TRBJ2-3	CASSQVSPRFSTDTQYF	TGCGCCAGCAGCCAAGTCTCCCCCCGCTTCAGTACAGATACGCAGTATTTT
-	TRBV11-2	-	TRBJ2-5	CASSYGVQETQYF	TGTGCCAGCAGTTACGGGGTGCAAGAGACCCAGTACTTC
TRBD1	TRBV29-1	-	TRBJ1-4	CSVEDSSGQGYEKLFF	TGCAGCGTTGAAGACTCCTCGGGACAGGGTTACGAAAAACTGTTTTTT
TRBD1	TRBV5-1	-	TRBJ1-2	CASSLETGGNYGYTF	TGCGCCAGCAGCTTGGAGACAGGGGGGAACTATGGCTACACCTTC
-	TRBV6-1	-	TRBJ1-5	CASSSTGLSNQPQHF	TGTGCCAGCAGTAGTACAGGGTTGAGTAATCAGCCCCAGCATTTT
-	TRBV25-1	-	TRBJ1-5	CASSDRDSQPQHF	TGTGCCAGCAGTGATAGGGATTCTCAGCCCCAGCATTTT
-	TRBV18	-	TRBJ1-3	CASSPSSGHGAGNTIYF	TGTGCCAGCTCACCAAGTTCTGGCCACGGGGCTGGAAACACCATATATTTT
TRBD2	TRBV5-4	-	TRBJ2-3	CASSVTSGSDTQYF	TGTGCCAGCAGCGTAACTAGCGGCTCAGATACGCAGTATTTT
TRBD1	TRBV4-1	-	TRBJ2-5	CASSQGRPGQDGETQYF	TGCGCCAGCAGCCAAGGCCGGCCGGGACAGGACGGGGAGACCCAGTACTTC
TRBD1	TRBV5-1	-	TRBJ1-4	CASSLQGAGEKLFF	TGCGCCAGCAGCCTACAGGGGGCGGGTGAAAAACTGTTTTTT
-	TRBV19	-	TRBJ1-5	CASRSLGRTSNQPQHF	TGTGCCAGTAGGAGCCTCGGCCGGACTAGCAATCAGCCCCAGCATTTT
-	TRBV7-3	-	TRBJ2-2	CASRPQGGPNTGELFF	TGTGCCAGCAGACCACAGGGCGGGCCGAACACCGGGGAGCTGTTTTTT
-	TRBV29-1	few	TRBJ2-1	CSVRGQSGPGDEQFF	TGCAGCGTTCGCGGACAGTCCGGACCGGGGGATGAGCAGTTCTTC
TRBD1	TRBV5-1	few	TRBJ2-3	CASSLRGTGGLGTDTQYF	TGCGCCAGCAGCTTGAGGGGGACAGGCGGTTTGGGCACAGATACGCAGTATTTT
TRBD2	TRBV11-2	-	TRBJ2-1	CASSLTSGSTFF	TGTGCCAGCAGCTTGACTAGCGGGAGCACGTTCTTC
-	TRBV9	-	TRBJ2-1	CASSVAYSGGVSYNERFF	TGTGCCAGCAGCGTAGCCTATAGTGGCGGGGTCTCCTACAATGAGCGGTTCTTC
-	TRBV28	-	TRBJ2-7	CASSRLGPAWGEQYF	TGTGCCAGCAGCCGACTCGGACCCGCCTGGGGGGAGCAGTACTTC
-	TRBV19	-	TRBJ1-1	CASTRRAVTEAFF	TGTGCCAGTACCCGCCGAGCCGTGACTGAAGCTTTCTTT
-	TRBV5-1	-	TRBJ2-7	CASSFSGYEQYF	TGCGCCAGCAGCTTTAGTGGATACGAGCAGTACTTC
TRBD1	TRBV7-3	-	TRBJ1-1	CASSPGGNTEAFF	TGTGCCAGCAGCCCAGGGGGCAACACTGAAGCTTTCTTT
-	TRBV2	few	TRBJ1-1	CASSELEAFF	TGTGCCAGCAGTGAGTTGGAAGCTTTCTTT
TRBD2	TRBV5-1	many	TRBJ2-2	CASSLGGLAGSVTGELFF	TGCGCCAGCAGCTTAGGAGGACTAGCGGGATCAGTCACCGGGGAGCTGTTTTTT
TRBD1	TRBV28	-	TRBJ1-5	CASSRDRGQWPQHF	TGTGCCAGCAGCCGCGACAGGGGCCAATGGCCCCAGCATTTT
TRBD1	TRBV14	-	TRBJ2-7	CASSGQMDGGQYF	TGTGCCAGCTCGGGACAGATGGATGGCGGGCAGTACTTC
-	TRBV27	-	TRBJ1-4	CASSQRGGWAEKLFF	TGTGCCAGCAGCCAGCGGGGGGGTTGGGCTGAAAAACTGTTTTTT
TRBD1	TRBV23-1	few	TRBJ1-1	CASSQSRQGMNTEAFF	TGCGCCAGCAGTCAATCCCGACAGGGGATGAACACTGAAGCTTTCTTT
TRBD2	TRBV28	-	TRBJ2-3	CASSFPGGAGGPDTQYF	TGTGCCAGCAGTTTCCCCGGAGGAGCGGGAGGGCCAGATACGCAGTATTTT
TRBD1	TRBV5-4	-	TRBJ1-4	CASSSPGSQGGKLFF	TGTGCCAGCAGCTCCCCGGGGAGCCAGGGGGGAAAACTGTTTTTT
-	TRBV6-6	-	TRBJ1-1	CASSYSGGATEAFF	TGTGCCAGCAGTTACTCGGGAGGGGCCACTGAAGCTTTCTTT
TRBD2	TRBV12-5	-	TRBJ2-1	CASGRERASGSSEQFF	TGTGCTAGTGGCAGGGAACGGGCTAGCGGGAGTAGTGAGCAGTTCTTC
-	TRBV6-1	-	TRBJ1-1	CASSALPGFGNTEAFF	TGTGCCAGCAGTGCCCTACCAGGGTTTGGAAACACTGAAGCTTTCTTT
TRBD1	TRBV4-1	once	TRBJ2-3	CASSQDGTGGALTQYF	TGCGCCAGCAGCCAAGATGGGACAGGGGGAGCTCTGACGCAGTATTTT
TRBD1	TRBV29-1	once	TRBJ1-2	CSVEDRGTGGAYGYTF	TGCAGCGTTGAAGATCGGGGGACAGGGGGCGCGTATGGCTACACCTTC
-	TRBV2	-	TRBJ2-1	CASSDQTTSYNEQFF	TGTGCCAGCAGTGATCAGACGACCTCCTACAATGAGCAGTTCTTC
TRBD1	TRBV15	-	TRBJ1-3	CATSRDRGMDYTIYF	TGTGCCACCAGCAGAGACAGGGGGATGGATTACACCATATATTTT
-	TRBV6-6	-	TRBJ2-3	CASSLRDTHTDTQYF	TGTGCCAGCAGTCTCCGGGACACCCACACAGATACGCAGTATTTT
-	TRBV9	-	TRBJ2-1	CASSFYNEQFF	TGTGCCAGCAGCTTCTACAATGAGCAGTTCTTC
-	TRBV6-5	-	TRBJ2-1	CASSPSFNEQFF	TGTGCCAGCAGCCCGTCCTTCAATGAGCAGTTCTTC
-	TRBV20-1	-	TRBJ1-3	CSASSGNTIYF	TGCAGTGCTAGCTCTGGAAACACCATATATTTT
-	TRBV2	-	TRBJ2-3	CASTERHRGDTQYF	TGTGCCAGCACGGAGCGGCACAGAGGAGATACGCAGTATTTT
TRBD1	TRBV7-9	-	TRBJ1-5	CASSLSTGGNMPQHF	TGTGCCAGCAGCTTATCGACAGGGGGTAATATGCCCCAGCATTTT
-	TRBV4-1	-	TRBJ1-1	CASSPPGLTEAFF	TGCGCCAGCAGCCCCCCGGGGCTCACTGAAGCTTTCTTT